The present T cell receptor beta chain was sequenced within a study of control samples from healthy donors and cancer patients. TCRdb's copy holds only in-frame clones and misses some; the assay was immunoSEQ multiplex PCR. The sample carries about 170,000 clones, around 94% recorded once. Trimming stripped 5 bases from V and 1 base from J, with 8 bases between. Germline V gives CDR1 MNHEY, CDR2 SMNVEV (reference sequence). There are 13 residues in the CDR3. The chain recombines TRBV27 with TRBJ1-2; no clear D. This clonotype was sampled from a woman under 30 in good health. The sample consisted of blood. The CDR3 DNA sequence: TGTGCCAGCAGTGCCGGACGTAACTATGGCTACACCTTC. Translated: CASSAGRNYGYTF.